This T cell receptor (beta chain) was identified in a study of control samples from healthy donors and cancer patients. TCRdb's copy holds only in-frame clones and misses some; the assay was immunoSEQ multiplex PCR. The top ten hold about 14% of the sample, which has tens of thousands of clones, about 80% seen once. This clone appeared once. The CDR3 length is 13 residues. The ends were cut back, 2 bases at V and 4 bases at J, with 6 bases in the middle. CDR1 MNHEY and CDR2 SMNVEV come from the germline V gene (reference sequence). Sequencing input: blood. The clonotype comes from a man aged 50-59 years in good health. The chain links TRBV27 to TRBJ2-1; D call uncertain. The chain's CDR3 is CASSLMAYNEQFF. The CDR3 DNA reads TGTGCCAGCAGTTTAATGGCGTACAATGAGCAGTTCTTC.